What follows are 13 T cell receptor beta chains derived from one specimen sequenced in a study of T-cell reconstitution after alpha-beta-depleted transplantation in children. TCRbeta library preparation incorporated unique molecular identifiers. TCRdb reanalysed the PCR reads using MiXCR and keeps one entry per CDR3 protein. Of roughly 300,000 distinct CDR3 sequences detected, 11% appear once; the ten largest clones hold around 24%. This specimen was peripheral blood, taken 180 days after TCRalphabeta/CD19-depleted stem cell transplant. The receptor set was obtained from a male patient aged 2-15 years who had a stem cell transplant for chronic granulomatous disease, so the T cells may come from the graft donor.

This clonotype was found many times. This chain links TRBV7-6 with TRBJ1-1; the match to TRBD1 covers 7 bases. The junction had 5 bases not matched to a gene; V was cut back by 1 base and J by 0 bases. This CDR3 is built from 16 residues. Germline values: CDR1 SGHVS, CDR2 FNYEAQ. The CDR3 DNA follows: TGTGCCAGCAGCTTAGGACAGGGCCTCATGAACACTGAAGCTTTCTTT. Translation gives CASSLGQGLMNTEAFF.

This clonotype came up many times. V is TRBV5-1 and J is TRBJ2-3; D possibly matches TRBD1 or TRBD2 (5 bases each). Trimming stripped 1 base from V and 0 bases from J, with 9 bases between. This CDR3 is 15 amino acids long. Germline CDR1 and CDR2: SGHRS and YFSETQ. CDR3 loop: CASSLRDGSTDTQYF. The CDR3 nucleotides read TGCGCCAGCAGCTTGAGGGACGGTAGCACAGATACGCAGTATTTT.

This clonotype showed up many times. The genes are TRBV28 and TRBJ1-5; D might be TRBD1 (6 bases). CDR3 length: 15 residues. Trimming cost V 2 bases and J 3 bases, with 11 bases left between them. CDR1 and CDR2 from the germline V gene are MDHEN and SYDVKM. CDR3 sequence (DNA): TGTGCCAGCAGTTTACTAACAGGGCACAATCAGCCCCAGCATTTT. Amino acids: CASSLLTGHNQPQHF. The variable domain in full, with the rest retrieved from reference TRBV28 and TRBJ1-5, is DVKVTQSSRYLVKRTGEKVFLECVQDMDHENMFWYRQDPGLGLRLIYFSYDVKMKEKGDIPEGYSVSREKKERFSLILESASTNQTSMYLCASSLLTGHNQPQHFGDGTRLSIL.

This clonotype showed up many times. This chain connects TRBV4-3 to TRBJ1-4; no clear D. Germline-derived CDR1 and CDR2 are LGHNA and YSLEER. The CDR3 consists of 16 residues. The germline V and J ends were trimmed by 1 base and 0 bases, with 9 bases remaining between them. The CDR3 spells CASSQGFKATNEKLFF. The DNA of the CDR3 is TGCGCCAGCAGCCAAGGGTTTAAGGCAACTAATGAAAAACTGTTTTTT.

This clonotype was detected many times. The rearrangement links TRBV20-1 to TRBJ1-3, with D tentatively TRBD1 (5 bases). There are 13 residues in the CDR3. The V and J ends lost 4 bases and 4 bases respectively, with 11 bases between them. Germline values: CDR1 DFQATT, CDR2 SNEGSKA (reference sequence). CDR3 nucleotide sequence: TGCAGTGCTATCCCCAGGGACGGAAACACCATATATTTT. Translating it yields CSAIPRDGNTIYF.

This clonotype appeared many times. This chain uses TRBV5-1 with TRBJ2-1; 8 bases map to TRBD2. Germline CDR1 reads SGHRS; CDR2 reads YFSETQ. This CDR3 region has 15 residues. The trim removed 3 bases at V and 3 bases at J, leaving 5 bases unmatched. The DNA for the CDR3 is TGCGCCAGCAGCTCGGGGGGGCGGGTCTACAATGAGCAGTTCTTC. It translates to CASSSGGRVYNEQFF.

Worth noting for this clonotype: With a much larger clone just one base away, this may be a read error. This rearrangement joins TRBV7-3 to TRBJ2-1; the match to TRBD1 covers 9 bases. Trimming at V came to 4 bases and at J to 6 bases, leaving 7 bases not matched to a gene. Germline-derived CDR1 and CDR2 are SGHTA and FQGTGA. The CDR3 has 15 amino acids. The CDR3 coding sequence is TGTGCCAGCAGCTCCGGGACAGGGAGGCGCAATGAGCAGTTCTTC. Translation: CASSSGTGRRNEQFF.

At least ten counts were recorded for this clonotype. This CDR3 reads CSVKDMSGFNTF. The CDR3 region has the DNA TGCAGCGTGAAGGACATGTCGGGTTTCAACACCTTC. The gene calls are TRBV29-1 and TRBJ1-2, with D perhaps matching TRBD1 (5 bases). The CDR3 contains 12 residues. Germline-derived CDR1 and CDR2 are SQVTM and ANQGSEA. V lost 6 bases and J 12 bases, leaving 20 bases between the germline ends.

This clonotype has a count of ten or more. CDR3 DNA sequence: TGTGCCAGCACCCTGGGGGCAAGGGGTCCGCCCCAGCATTTT. It encodes CASTLGARGPPQHF. V is TRBV12-3 or TRBV12-4 and J is TRBJ1-5; weak D call: TRBD1 (6 bases). V was trimmed by 7 bases and J by 9 bases, leaving 19 bases between them. This CDR3 contains 14 residues.

This clonotype was seen at least ten times. The chain carries TRBV7-2 and TRBJ2-1; tentatively, D is TRBD2 (6 bases). The V end lost 4 bases, the J end lost 5 bases, and 18 bases lay between the germline ends. In germline, CDR1 is SGHTA, CDR2 FQGNSA. This CDR3 spans 16 amino acids. The CDR3 sequence: CASSSTWPGLNNEQFF. Here the CDR3 DNA reads TGTGCCAGCAGCTCGACATGGCCGGGACTCAACAATGAGCAGTTCTTC.

This clonotype was detected many times. The chain joins TRBV11-2 to TRBJ2-2; D remains ambiguous. V lost 1 base to trimming and J lost 1 base, with 10 bases between them. This CDR3 spans 16 amino acids. Germline loops: CDR1 SGHAT, CDR2 FQNNGV. The CDR3 sequence is CASSLGNGWNTGELFF. The CDR3 DNA sequence: TGTGCCAGCAGCTTAGGAAATGGATGGAACACCGGGGAGCTGTTTTTT. Full variable domain (remainder filled in from reference TRBV11-2 and TRBJ2-2): EAGVAQSPRYKIIEKRQSVAFWCNPISGHATLYWYQQILGQGPKLLIQFQNNGVVDDSQLPKDRFSAERLKGVDSTLKIQPAKLEDSAVYLCASSLGNGWNTGELFFGEGSRLTVL.

Ten or more counts support this clonotype. The V and J genes are TRBV19 and TRBJ2-7; TRBD2 matches 8 bases. V was pared by 9 bases and J by 0 bases, with 4 bases of the junction left unmatched. Germline V gene data show CDR1 as LNHDA and CDR2 as SQIVND (reference sequence). The length of the CDR3 is 13 residues. The CDR3 coding sequence is TGTGCCAGCGGGGCGGGAGGCTCCTACGAGCAGTACTTC. Protein sequence: CASGAGGSYEQYF.

About this clonotype: This sequence may be a read error, since a much larger clone differs from it by one base. This sequence joins TRBV10-3 and TRBJ2-7; 8 bases align to TRBD1. V gave up 4 bases and J gave up 3 bases; unmatched junction bases: 11. Germline lookup yields CDR1 ENHRY and CDR2 SYGVKD. CDR3 size: 16 residues. The CDR3 bases are TGTGCCATCAGTGGGGGCCCAGGGGGCAGGGACTACGAGCAGTACTTC. Amino acids: CAISGGPGGRDYEQYF.